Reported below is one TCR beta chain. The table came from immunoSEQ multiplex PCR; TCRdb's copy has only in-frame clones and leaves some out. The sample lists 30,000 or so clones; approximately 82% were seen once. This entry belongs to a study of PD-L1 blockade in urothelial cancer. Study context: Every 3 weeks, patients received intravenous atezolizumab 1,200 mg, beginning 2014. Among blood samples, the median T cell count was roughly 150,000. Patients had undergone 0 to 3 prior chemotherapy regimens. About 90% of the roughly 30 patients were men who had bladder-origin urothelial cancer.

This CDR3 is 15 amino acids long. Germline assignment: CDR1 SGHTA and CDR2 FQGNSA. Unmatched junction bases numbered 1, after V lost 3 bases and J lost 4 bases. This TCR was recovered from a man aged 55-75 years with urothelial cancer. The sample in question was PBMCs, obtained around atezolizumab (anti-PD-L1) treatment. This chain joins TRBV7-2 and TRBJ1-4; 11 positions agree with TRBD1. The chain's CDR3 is CASSLGQGVNEKLFF. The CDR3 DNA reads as TGTGCCAGCAGCTTGGGACAGGGGGTTAATGAAAAACTGTTTTTT.